This entry lists 2 T cell receptor beta chains sequenced from one sample in a study of CD8+ T cells in alopecia areata. RNA was extracted and reverse transcribed into cDNA as the sequencing template. The protocol was immunoSEQ multiplex PCR, while the TCRdb copy is restricted to in-frame clones and leaves out a portion. Here the sample spans 140,000 to 150,000 clones, 62% being singletons. Source material: CD8+ T cells sorted from blood. These receptor sequences come from a human donor in good health.

The rearrangement links TRBV7-6 to TRBJ2-7; the D is unclear. From germline, CDR1 is SGHVS and CDR2 FNYEAQ. The ends were cut back, 5 bases at V and 3 bases at J, with 11 bases in the middle. This CDR3 comprises 13 residues. In DNA form, the CDR3 reads TGTGCCAGCAGCGAAGCAGAGTTCTACGAGCAGTACTTC. This sequence encodes CASSEAEFYEQYF.

V gene TRBV4-1 combines with J gene TRBJ2-3; D remains unclear. Germline-derived CDR1 and CDR2 are MGHRA and YSYEKL. This CDR3 has 14 residues. Trimming removed 1 base at V and 6 bases at J, with 11 bases between. CDR3 bases: TGCGCCAGCAGCCAAGGGATAAGGCCCGATACGCAGTATTTT. As protein: CASSQGIRPDTQYF.